Listed below are T cell receptor beta chains from one sample, sequenced in a study of blood T cell repertoires in COVID-19. Libraries were prepared by immunoSEQ multiplex PCR; TCRdb keeps only in-frame clonotypes and omits some of them. The sample includes roughly 110,000 clones, about nine tenths of them seen just once. The sample taken for sequencing was peripheral blood. These receptors were obtained from a woman aged 25-40 years with acute or convalescent COVID-19. The conserved cysteine and the conserved F or W are not part of the CDR3 here. Some rows have no size entry. The others give once, few or many, or a class for an expanded clone.

NA	TRBJ1-5	TRBV9	ASSVGDSMFQPQH
once	TRBJ2-6	TRBV19	ASSIRSSGANVLT
NA	TRBJ1-2	TRBV7-8	ASSPQGFGYT
NA	TRBJ2-7	TRBV5-5	ASSGLLAGDSTT
once	TRBJ1-5	TRBV7-2	ASSLGQRDQPQH
NA	TRBJ2-7	TRBV6-1	ASSEPPGQNYEQY
NA	TRBJ2-5	TRBV18	ASSSNPPGTGEETQY
few	TRBJ2-7	TRBV18	ASSPPGSPYEQY
NA	TRBJ2-7	TRBV24-1	TTSDDYYEQY
NA	TRBJ2-7	TRBV20-1	SASSTSGYEQY
once	TRBJ1-1	TRBV12-3/TRBV12-4	ASSLTEGTEAF
NA	TRBJ1-1	TRBV6-1	ASSALGGSHTEAF
NA	TRBJ2-7	TRBV5-1	ASSFLAGGSPYEQY
once	TRBJ2-3	TRBV6-5	ASSVQRRTDTQY
few	TRBJ2-3	TRBV24-1	ATSETGLVGTDTQY
NA	TRBJ1-5	TRBV6-6	ASRLGQGSNQPQH
NA	TRBJ2-1	TRBV10-3	AISQGLAGDNEQF
NA	TRBJ2-1	TRBV6-1	ASSEEAGGHNEQF
NA	TRBJ1-1	TRBV30	AWSGSRGTEAF
NA	TRBJ1-2	TRBV9	ASSVGGGTSDGYT
once	TRBJ2-2	TRBV9	ASSELASGAGELF
NA	TRBJ1-2	TRBV14	ASSQVIGGADGYT
NA	TRBJ2-1	TRBV27	ASSTGLAGKNEQF
NA	TRBJ1-5	TRBV24-1	ATSVAGLREPQH
NA	TRBJ2-3	TRBV7-9	ASSLAGRLNTQY
NA	TRBJ2-1	TRBV5-1	ASSSTSLYEQF
NA	TRBJ1-3	TRBV15	ATNMRDTSSGNTIY
once	TRBJ1-1	TRBV14	ASSHVRIGTEAF
once	TRBJ1-5	TRBV19	ATQSGTGGRSNQPQH
NA	TRBJ2-1	TRBV4-1	ASRRLAWDRGNEQF
NA	TRBJ1-1	TRBV10-3	AISRGQGQSNTEAF